These 8 T cell receptor beta chains share one sample of origin, sequenced in a study of T-cell memory formation after mild COVID-19. Each CDR3 protein gets one entry after TCRdb re-called the 5' RACE reads with MiXCR. The repertoire holds approximately 40,000 distinct CDR3 sequences, with over 9.5% as singletons. What was sequenced was PBMCs or a T cell subset sorted from them (not recorded which). These receptor sequences come from a man aged 18 to 35 who had mild COVID-19 (a few samples of this study predate the infection). Cell type and time point are not known.

This clonotype was observed at least ten times. This chain links TRBV7-2 with TRBJ1-6; 9 positions agree with TRBD1. The V segment lost 2 bases and the J segment 3 bases; nucleotides outside the gene matches: 8. The CDR3 covers 18 residues. Germline V gene sequence: CDR1 SGHTA, CDR2 FQGNSA. Here the CDR3 reads CASSLRDRASHYNSPLHF. The DNA of the CDR3 is TGTGCCAGCAGCTTACGGGACAGGGCTTCCCACTATAATTCACCCCTCCACTTT. Complete variable domain (other parts from reference TRBV7-2 and TRBJ1-6): GAGVSQSPSNKVTEKGKDVELRCDPISGHTALYWYRQSLGQGLEFLIYFQGNSAPDKSGLPSDRFSAERTGGSVSTLTIQRTQQEDSAVYLCASSLRDRASHYNSPLHFGNGTRLTVT.

This clonotype was recorded many times. V and J are TRBV20-1 and TRBJ2-5; D may be TRBD1 (6 bases). The CDR3 contains 14 residues. The V gene lost 4 bases and the J gene lost 3 bases, with 15 bases spanning the gap. Germline V lookup: CDR1 DFQATT, CDR2 SNEGSKA (reference sequence). The CDR3 sequence: CSATTGTSEETQYF. Here the CDR3 DNA reads TGCAGTGCTACAACCGGGACATCCGAAGAGACCCAGTACTTC.

This clonotype was seen ten or more times. This chain connects TRBV3-1 to TRBJ1-6; unclear D gene. This CDR3 contains 14 residues. The V gene lost 1 base and the J gene lost 8 bases, with 9 bases spanning the gap. Germline V lookup: CDR1 LGHDT, CDR2 YNNKEL (reference sequence). The CDR3 sequence: CASSQVGFYSPLHF. The CDR3 DNA sequence: TGTGCCAGCAGCCAAGTTGGGTTTTATTCACCCCTCCACTTT.

This clonotype appeared many times. V is TRBV5-4 and J is TRBJ2-5, with a possible D match to TRBD1 (6 bases). The V gene's germline CDR1 is SGHNT and CDR2 YYREEE (reference sequence). V was clipped by 4 bases and J by 1 base, with 11 bases between them. The CDR3 is 14 amino acids. This chain's CDR3 is CASSHWTVQETQYF. CDR3 in DNA: TGTGCCAGCAGCCATTGGACAGTCCAAGAGACCCAGTACTTC. The full variable domain, with the rest looked up from reference TRBV5-4 and TRBJ2-5, is ETGVTQSPTHLIKTRGQQVTLRCSSQSGHNTVSWYQQALGQGPQFIFQYYREEENGRGNFPPRFSGLQFPNYSSELNVNALELDDSALYLCASSHWTVQETQYFGPGTRLLVL.

The sample holds many counts of this clonotype. This rearrangement joins TRBV20-1 to TRBJ2-3; 12 nucleotides line up with TRBD2. The J segment lost 3 bases and the V segment lost 2 bases, leaving 3 bases of the junction unmatched. The CDR3 has 15 residues. Germline V CDR1 and CDR2: DFQATT, SNEGSKA (reference sequence). CDR3 bases: TGCAGTGCTAGAACGCTAGCGGGGGGGACAGATACGCAGTATTTT. Amino acid sequence: CSARTLAGGTDTQYF.

In this sample, this clonotype turned up many times. This chain joins TRBV5-5 and TRBJ1-1; D uncertain. Trimming took 0 bases from V and 8 from J, leaving 17 bases between them. Germline lookup yields CDR1 SGHKS and CDR2 YYEKEE (reference sequence). The CDR3 is made up of 15 amino acids. The CDR3 is CASSLGRIPEKEAFF. In nucleotides, the CDR3 is TGTGCCAGCAGCTTGGGACGAATACCAGAAAAGGAAGCTTTCTTT.

This clonotype was counted many times. The chain links TRBV20-1 to TRBJ2-1; no definite D call. The CDR3 is 12 amino acids. Deletions cut 1 base from V and 4 bases from J, with 5 bases between. CDR1 is DFQATT and CDR2 is SNEGSKA in the germline V gene (reference sequence). Here the CDR3 DNA reads TGCAGTGCTAGAGGACGTTACAATGAGCAGTTCTTC. Residues: CSARGRYNEQFF.

This clonotype was seen only a few times. The chain joins TRBV28 to TRBJ1-6; D is unclear. Germline CDR1 is MDHEN and CDR2 is SYDVKM. The CDR3 runs 17 residues. The germline V and J ends were trimmed by 5 bases and 0 bases, with 14 bases remaining between them. CDR3 region: CASSTLAWSSYNSPLHF. The CDR3 coding sequence is TGTGCCAGCAGTACTCTAGCGTGGAGCTCCTATAATTCACCCCTCCACTTT.